The clone carrying this TCR beta chain has at least ten counts. Its antigen is not known. This specimen comes from a study of T cell repertoires in cytomegalovirus infection. Whole-study results and caveats: Identification of carriers of CMV plus the relevant HLA was performed using cumulative public TCR beta family frequency.

One entry per CDR3 protein, called by TCRdb with MiXCR from the reads. The repertoire consists of 200,000 to 300,000 distinct CDR3 sequences, with roughly an eighth occurring once and the leading ten covering 7% to 9.5%. Trimming removed 4 bases from V and 1 base from J, with 10 bases in between. The CDR3 length is 15 residues. Germline CDR1 is SGHTA and CDR2 is FQGTGA. The receptor was isolated from a human donor in good health (CMV status not recorded). Some clones in this sample may be carry-over from other donors' samples. Material: PBMCs. V is TRBV7-3 and J is TRBJ2-2, with D possibly matching TRBD2 (5 bases). DNA for the CDR3: TGTGCCAGCAGCTCGACTACCGGGAACACCGGGGAGCTGTTTTTT. Its protein product is CASSSTTGNTGELFF.